A single sample is the source of the 2 T cell receptor beta chains below, sequenced in a study of T cell repertoires in cytomegalovirus infection. TCRdb used MiXCR to reprocess the reads, holding one entry per CDR3 protein. The sample has approximately 500,000 distinct CDR3 sequences; 15% to 20% are singletons. The sequencing input was CD8+ T cells from PBMCs. Source of these receptors: a human donor in good health (CMV status not recorded). Some clones in this sample may be carry-over from other donors' samples.

This clonotype was counted ten times or more. The rearrangement links TRBV7-8 to TRBJ2-5; TRBD1 matches 9 bases. The CDR3 extends over 15 amino acids. The V gene end was trimmed by 5 bases and the J gene end by 0 bases; junction bases not matched to a gene: 4. The germline CDR1 and CDR2 sequences are SGHVS and FQNEAQ. This CDR3 is CASSAGTGNQETQYF. In DNA form, the CDR3 reads TGTGCCAGCAGCGCGGGGACAGGGAACCAAGAGACCCAGTACTTC.

J is TRBJ2-3 and V is TRBV6-6, with D possibly TRBD2 on 5 matching bases. The germline V and J ends were trimmed by 8 bases and 2 bases, with 11 bases remaining between them. The germline V gene has CDR1 MNHNY and CDR2 SVGAGI (reference sequence). The CDR3 length is 13 residues. CDR3 loop: CASRGLVTDTQYF. The CDR3 bases are TGTGCCAGCCGGGGTTTGGTCACAGATACGCAGTATTTT.